This T cell receptor (beta chain) was observed in a study of shared clonotypes between healthy human individuals. Profiling relied on immunoSEQ multiplex PCR, and the TCRdb table lists in-frame clones only, not all of them. The data contain millions of clones, over 85% of them singletons. Germline values: CDR1 SGHDN, CDR2 FVKESK. This CDR3 contains 13 residues. V gave up 2 bases and J gave up 5 bases, with 9 bases separating them. With respect to this clone: In the same sample, other DNA sequences code for this CDR3.

The clonotype originates from a man between 18 and 29 years old in good health. Some clones in this sample may be carry-over from other donors' samples. The chain uses TRBV14 and TRBJ1-1; D remains unclear. Sample: naive CD4+ T cells from PBMCs. Subset given: CD45RA+ positively selected. The DNA of the CDR3 is TGTGCCAGCAGCCAAACCTTAGGGACTGAAGCTTTCTTT. Its translation: CASSQTLGTEAFF.